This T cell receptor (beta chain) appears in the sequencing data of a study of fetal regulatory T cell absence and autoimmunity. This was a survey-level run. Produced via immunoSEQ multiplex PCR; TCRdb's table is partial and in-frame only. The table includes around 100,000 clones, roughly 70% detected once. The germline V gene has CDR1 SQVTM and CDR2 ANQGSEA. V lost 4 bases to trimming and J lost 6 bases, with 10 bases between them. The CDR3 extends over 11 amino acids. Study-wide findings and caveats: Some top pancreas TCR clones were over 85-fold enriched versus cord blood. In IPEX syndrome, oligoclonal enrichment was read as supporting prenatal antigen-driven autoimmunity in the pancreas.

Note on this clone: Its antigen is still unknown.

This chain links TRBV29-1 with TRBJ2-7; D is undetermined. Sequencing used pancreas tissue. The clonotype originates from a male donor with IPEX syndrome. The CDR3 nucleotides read TGCAGCGTTGGCTCCGGACCCGAGCAGTACTTC. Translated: CSVGSGPEQYF.